The clone carrying this T cell receptor beta chain was seen many times. No antigen is known for it. This sample is part of a study of shared clonotypes between healthy human individuals. Study conclusions and caveats: It was only blood that was sampled, and tissue repertoires likely differ.

V lost 8 bases to trimming and J lost 0 bases, with 5 bases between them. The germline V gene encodes CDR1 KGHSH and CDR2 LQKENI. CDR3 size: 11 residues. Each PCR replicate run on unsorted PBMC took in 300 to 350 ng DNA, 25,000 to 30,000 T cell genomes. Unsorted PBMC DNA was sequenced on ten immunoSEQ deep assay plates. Assay used: immunoSEQ multiplex PCR; TCRdb lists only in-frame clones, some missing. The table includes about 490,000 clones, over 75% detected once. Donors were healthy HIV-negative adults without recently reported acute infections or vaccinations. The rearrangement joins TRBV18 to TRBJ2-7, with a possible D match to TRBD2 (5 bases). The clonotype originates from a woman between 40 and 55 years old in good health. Some clones in this sample may be carry-over from other donors' samples. The sequenced material came from PBMCs. CDR3 sequence (DNA): TGTGCCAGCCGGGACTCCTACGAGCAGTACTTC. Translation gives CASRDSYEQYF.